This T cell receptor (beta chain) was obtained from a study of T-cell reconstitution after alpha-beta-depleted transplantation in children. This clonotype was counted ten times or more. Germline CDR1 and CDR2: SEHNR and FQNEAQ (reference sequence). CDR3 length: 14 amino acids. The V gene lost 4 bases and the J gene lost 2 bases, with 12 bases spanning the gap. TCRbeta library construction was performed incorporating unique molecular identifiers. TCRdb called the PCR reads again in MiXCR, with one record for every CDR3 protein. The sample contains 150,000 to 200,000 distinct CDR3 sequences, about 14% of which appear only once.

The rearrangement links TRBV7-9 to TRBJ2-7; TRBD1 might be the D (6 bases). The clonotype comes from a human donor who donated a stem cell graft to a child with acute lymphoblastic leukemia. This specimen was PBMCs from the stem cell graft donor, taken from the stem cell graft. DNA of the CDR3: TGTGCCAGCAGCTCTTCAGGGGCGGCCTACGAGCAGTACTTC. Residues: CASSSSGAAYEQYF.